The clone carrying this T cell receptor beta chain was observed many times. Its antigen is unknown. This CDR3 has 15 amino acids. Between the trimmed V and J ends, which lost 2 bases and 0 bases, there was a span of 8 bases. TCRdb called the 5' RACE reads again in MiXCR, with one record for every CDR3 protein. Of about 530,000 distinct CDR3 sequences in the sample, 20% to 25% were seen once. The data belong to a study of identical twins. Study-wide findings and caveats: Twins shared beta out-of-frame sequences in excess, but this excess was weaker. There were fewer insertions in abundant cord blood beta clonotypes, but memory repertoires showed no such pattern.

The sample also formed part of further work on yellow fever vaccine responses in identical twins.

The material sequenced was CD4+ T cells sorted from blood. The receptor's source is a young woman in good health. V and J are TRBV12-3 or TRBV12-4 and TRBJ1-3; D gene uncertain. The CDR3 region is CASSLRQNSGNTIYF. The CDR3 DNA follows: TGTGCCAGCAGTTTACGGCAGAACTCTGGAAACACCATATATTTT.